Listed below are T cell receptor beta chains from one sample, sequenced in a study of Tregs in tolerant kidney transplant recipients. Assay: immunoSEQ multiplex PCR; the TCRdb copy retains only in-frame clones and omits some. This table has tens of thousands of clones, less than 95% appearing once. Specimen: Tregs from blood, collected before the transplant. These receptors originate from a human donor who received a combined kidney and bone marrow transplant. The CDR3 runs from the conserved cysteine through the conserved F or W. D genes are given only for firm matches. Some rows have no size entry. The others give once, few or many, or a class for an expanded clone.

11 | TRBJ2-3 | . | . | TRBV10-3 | CAISESDTQYF | TGTGCCATCAGTGAGTCGGATACGCAGTATTTT
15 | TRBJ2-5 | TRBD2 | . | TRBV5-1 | CASRPGTSGEGEQYF | TGCGCCAGCAGACCAGGGACTAGCGGGGAGGGTGAGCAGTACTTC
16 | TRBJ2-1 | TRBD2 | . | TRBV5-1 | CASSDLSGSSYNEQFF | TGCGCCAGCAGCGATTTGAGCGGGAGCTCCTACAATGAGCAGTTCTTC
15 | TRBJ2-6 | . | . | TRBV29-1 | CSVNWGGAGANVLTF | TGCAGCGTGAATTGGGGGGGCGCCGGGGCCAACGTCCTGACTTTC
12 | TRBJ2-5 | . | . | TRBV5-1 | CASSLVQETQYF | TGCGCCAGCAGCTTGGTCCAAGAGACCCAGTACTTC
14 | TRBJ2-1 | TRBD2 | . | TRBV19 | CASTLAGGPREQFF | TGTGCCAGTACCCTAGCGGGAGGGCCACGTGAGCAGTTCTTC
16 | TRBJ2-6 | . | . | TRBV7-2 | CASSLALGSGANVLTF | TGTGCCAGCAGCTTAGCGCTGGGCTCTGGGGCCAACGTCCTGACTTTC
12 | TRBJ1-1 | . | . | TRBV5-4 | CASSSRESEAFF | TGTGCCAGCAGCTCTCGGGAATCTGAAGCTTTCTTT
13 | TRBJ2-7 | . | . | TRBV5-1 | CASRGTRSYEQYF | TGCGCCAGCAGGGGGACACGTTCCTACGAGCAGTACTTC
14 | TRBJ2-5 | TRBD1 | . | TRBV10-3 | CAIRGQGNRETQYF | TGTGCCATCAGAGGACAGGGTAATCGTGAGACCCAGTACTTC
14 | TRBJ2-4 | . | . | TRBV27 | CASSLRDAKDIQYF | TGTGCCAGCAGCCTACGGGACGCTAAGGACATTCAGTACTTC
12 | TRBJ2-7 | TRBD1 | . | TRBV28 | CASRTGWYEQYF | TGTGCCAGCAGGACAGGGTGGTACGAGCAGTACTTC
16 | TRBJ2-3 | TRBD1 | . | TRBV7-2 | CASNPSSQGNTDTQYF | TGTGCCAGCAACCCTTCTTCACAGGGGAACACAGATACGCAGTATTTT
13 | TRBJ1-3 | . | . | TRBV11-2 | CASSFDRGNTIYF | TGTGCCAGCAGCTTTGACCGTGGAAACACCATATATTTT
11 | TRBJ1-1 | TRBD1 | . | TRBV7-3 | CASSSGGEAFF | TGTGCCAGCAGCTCAGGGGGTGAAGCTTTCTTT
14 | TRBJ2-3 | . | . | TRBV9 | CASSPPGETDTQYF | TGTGCCAGCAGCCCCCCTGGGGAAACAGATACGCAGTATTTT
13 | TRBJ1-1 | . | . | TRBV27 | CASSPQENTEAFF | TGTGCCAGCAGCCCCCAGGAAAACACTGAAGCTTTCTTT
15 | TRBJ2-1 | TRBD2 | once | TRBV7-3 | CASSLDRLAGDEQFF | TGTGCCAGCAGCTTAGACCGACTAGCGGGAGATGAGCAGTTCTTC
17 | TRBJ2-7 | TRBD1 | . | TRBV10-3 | CAISESILVGGIYEQYF | TGTGCCATCAGTGAGTCGATTCTAGTAGGGGGCATCTACGAGCAGTACTTC
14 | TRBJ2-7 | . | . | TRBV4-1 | CASSLQGGSYEQYF | TGCGCCAGCAGCCTACAGGGAGGATCCTACGAGCAGTACTTC
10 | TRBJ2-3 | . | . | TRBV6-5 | CASGRDTQYF | TGTGCCAGCGGGAGGGATACGCAGTATTTT
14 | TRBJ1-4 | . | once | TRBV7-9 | CASSLGGQVEKLFF | TGTGCCAGCAGCTTGGGGGGGCAGGTTGAAAAACTGTTTTTT
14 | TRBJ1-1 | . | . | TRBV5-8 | CASSFKGFFTEAFF | TGTGCCAGCAGCTTCAAGGGATTTTTCACTGAAGCTTTCTTT
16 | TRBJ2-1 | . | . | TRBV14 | CASSQQGGLFYNEQFF | TGTGCCAGCAGCCAACAAGGGGGACTATTTTACAATGAGCAGTTCTTC
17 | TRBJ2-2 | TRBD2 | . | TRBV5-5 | CASSLAPGGTNTGELFF | TGTGCCAGCAGCTTGGCGCCGGGAGGTACTAACACCGGGGAGCTGTTTTTT
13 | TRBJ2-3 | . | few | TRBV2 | CASRSAGSNTQYF | TGTGCCAGCAGATCGGCCGGGTCGAATACGCAGTATTTT
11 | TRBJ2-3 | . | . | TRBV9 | CASSVGQSQYF | TGTGCCAGCAGCGTCGGGCAGTCGCAGTATTTT
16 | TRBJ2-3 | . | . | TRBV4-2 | CASSQYTAGRTDTQYF | TGTGCCAGCAGCCAATATACGGCAGGGCGGACAGATACGCAGTATTTT
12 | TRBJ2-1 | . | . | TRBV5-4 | CASSYDSYEQFF | TGTGCCAGCAGCTATGACAGCTATGAGCAGTTCTTC
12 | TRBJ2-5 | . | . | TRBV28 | CASSSLGETQYF | TGTGCCAGCAGTTCTCTGGGGGAGACCCAGTACTTC
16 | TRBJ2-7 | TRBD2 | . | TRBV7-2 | CASSSVGRAGGYEQYF | TGTGCCAGCAGCTCCGTCGGGAGGGCGGGCGGTTACGAGCAGTACTTC
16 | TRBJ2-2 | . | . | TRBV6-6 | CASTIGGGANTGELFF | TGTGCCAGCACCATAGGGGGGGGCGCGAACACCGGGGAGCTGTTTTTT
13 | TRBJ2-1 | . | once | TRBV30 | CAWDSQLYNEQFF | TGTGCCTGGGATTCACAGCTTTACAATGAGCAGTTCTTC
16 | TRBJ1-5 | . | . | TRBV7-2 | CASSLKPGRLNQPQHF | TGTGCCAGCAGCTTAAAGCCGGGCAGATTAAATCAGCCCCAGCATTTT
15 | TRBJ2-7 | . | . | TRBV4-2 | CASSQPLTGAYEQYF | TGTGCCAGCAGCCAACCTCTGACGGGGGCCTACGAGCAGTACTTC
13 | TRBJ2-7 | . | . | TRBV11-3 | CASSSRQGGEQYF | TGTGCCAGCAGCTCTCGCCAGGGCGGCGAGCAGTACTTC
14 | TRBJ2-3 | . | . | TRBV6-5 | CASSYRGGTGTQYF | TGTGCCAGCAGTTACAGGGGAGGCACAGGTACGCAGTATTTT
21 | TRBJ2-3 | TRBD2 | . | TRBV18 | CASSPPPGLAGGPSGTDTQYF | TGTGCCAGCTCACCGCCTCCCGGTCTAGCGGGAGGGCCGTCTGGGACAGATACGCAGTATTTT
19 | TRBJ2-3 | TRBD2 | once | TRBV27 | CASRVRTSGILGGTDTQYF | TGTGCCAGCAGGGTACGGACTAGCGGGATACTTGGGGGCACAGATACGCAGTATTTT
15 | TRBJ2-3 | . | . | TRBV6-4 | CASSDSASATDTQYF | TGTGCCAGCAGTGACTCCGCTAGCGCCACAGATACGCAGTATTTT
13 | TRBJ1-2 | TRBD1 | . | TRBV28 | CASSAADRAGYTF | TGTGCCAGCAGTGCTGCGGACAGGGCTGGCTACACCTTC
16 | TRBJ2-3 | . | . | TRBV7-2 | CASNPPGQESTDTQYF | TGTGCCAGCAACCCCCCTGGGCAGGAAAGCACAGATACGCAGTATTTT
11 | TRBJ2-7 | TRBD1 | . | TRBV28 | CASTRDRPQYF | TGTGCCAGCACCCGGGACAGACCGCAGTACTTC
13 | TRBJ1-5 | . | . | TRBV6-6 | CASNEDSNQPQHF | TGTGCCAGCAACGAGGATAGCAATCAGCCCCAGCATTTT
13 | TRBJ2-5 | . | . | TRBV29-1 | CSVESTPAETQYF | TGCAGCGTTGAATCGACTCCTGCGGAGACCCAGTACTTC
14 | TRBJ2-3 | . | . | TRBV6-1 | CASRDSQGADTQYF | TGTGCCAGCAGAGATAGCCAGGGTGCAGATACGCAGTATTTT
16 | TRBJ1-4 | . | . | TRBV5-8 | CASSLGRQRFYEKLFF | TGTGCCAGCAGCTTGGGTAGACAGCGGTTTTATGAAAAACTGTTTTTT
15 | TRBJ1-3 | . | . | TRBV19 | CASSIYRGSGNTIYF | TGTGCCAGTAGTATCTATCGGGGCTCTGGAAACACCATATATTTT
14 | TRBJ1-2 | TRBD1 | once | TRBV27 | CASENGQGDSGYTF | TGTGCCAGCGAAAACGGACAGGGGGATTCTGGCTACACCTTC
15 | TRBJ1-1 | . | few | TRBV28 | CASRGGGAGDTEAFF | TGTGCCAGCAGGGGTGGGGGCGCAGGGGACACTGAAGCTTTCTTT
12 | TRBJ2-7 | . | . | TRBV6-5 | CASRGTTYEQYF | TGTGCCAGCAGAGGCACCACCTACGAGCAGTACTTC
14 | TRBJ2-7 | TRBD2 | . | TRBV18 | CASSPGRDFNEQYF | TGTGCCAGCTCCCCCGGGAGGGATTTCAACGAGCAGTACTTC
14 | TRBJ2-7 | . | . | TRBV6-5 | CAISPTGTIREQYF | TGTGCCATTTCCCCGACAGGAACGATCAGGGAGCAGTACTTC
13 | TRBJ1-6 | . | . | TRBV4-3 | CASSQDSNSPLHF | TGCGCCAGCAGCCAAGACAGTAATTCACCCCTCCACTTT
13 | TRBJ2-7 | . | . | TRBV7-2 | CASSLTDSYEQYF | TGTGCCAGCAGCTTAACGGACAGCTACGAGCAGTACTTC
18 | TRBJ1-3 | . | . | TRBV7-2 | CASSLETGQILSGNTIYF | TGTGCCAGCAGCTTAGAAACGGGACAAATACTCTCTGGAAACACCATATATTTT
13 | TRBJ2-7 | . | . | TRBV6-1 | CASSRGLPYEQYF | TGTGCCAGCAGTCGGGGACTTCCCTACGAGCAGTACTTC
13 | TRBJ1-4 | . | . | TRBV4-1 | CASSQRQDEKLFF | TGCGCCAGCAGCCAAAGACAGGATGAAAAACTGTTTTTT
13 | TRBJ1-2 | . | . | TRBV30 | CAWSVLYNYGYTF | TGTGCCTGGAGTGTACTGTACAACTATGGCTACACCTTC
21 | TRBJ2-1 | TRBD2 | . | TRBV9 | CASSPTSTGTSMPYSYNEQFF | TGTGCCAGCAGCCCGACCTCTACCGGGACTAGCATGCCCTATTCATACAATGAGCAGTTCTTC